A selection of T cell receptor beta chains follows, all from one sample in a study of control samples from healthy donors and cancer patients. TCRdb keeps only in-frame clones here, not all; method: immunoSEQ multiplex PCR. Here the sample spans about 160,000 clones, 93% being singletons. Sequencing input: blood. The receptors were sampled from a man aged 18 to 30 in good health. Each CDR3 is given with its conserved first and last residue. The order of the fields is D gene, J gene, V gene, clone size, CDR3 DNA, CDR3 protein. The D gene is left open where the match is weak. Not all rows give a size; the values are once, few, many and, for expanded clones, a class.

d_gene: -
j_gene: TRBJ2-7
v_gene: TRBV13
abundance: -
CDR3nt: TGTGCCAGCAGCTTAGAAGGCGATCCTAGCGAGTACGAGCAGTACTTC
CDR3aa: CASSLEGDPSEYEQYF

d_gene: -
j_gene: TRBJ2-3
v_gene: TRBV11-3
abundance: -
CDR3nt: TGTGCCAGCAGCTTAGGCCAGGGGATCCCACACACAGATACGCAGTATTTT
CDR3aa: CASSLGQGIPHTDTQYF

d_gene: -
j_gene: TRBJ2-6
v_gene: TRBV7-6
abundance: -
CDR3nt: TGTGCCAGCAGCTTGATCGTTGGGGCCAACGTCCTGACTTTC
CDR3aa: CASSLIVGANVLTF

d_gene: -
j_gene: TRBJ1-6
v_gene: TRBV5-1
abundance: -
CDR3nt: TGCGCCAGCAGCTCGACAGACCTTGAAGTTTCACCCCTCCACTTT
CDR3aa: CASSSTDLEVSPLHF

d_gene: TRBD1
j_gene: TRBJ1-2
v_gene: TRBV7-6
abundance: -
CDR3nt: TGTGCCAGCAGCCCCGGACAGGGGCTTGGGGAGTGGGGCTACACCTTC
CDR3aa: CASSPGQGLGEWGYTF

d_gene: -
j_gene: TRBJ2-7
v_gene: TRBV27
abundance: -
CDR3nt: TGTGCCAGCAGTTTGCTCGGTAGGAACGAGCAGTACTTC
CDR3aa: CASSLLGRNEQYF

d_gene: -
j_gene: TRBJ1-1
v_gene: TRBV27
abundance: -
CDR3nt: TGTGCCAGCCGTGTGGGGGTGGGCACTGAAGCTTTCTTT
CDR3aa: CASRVGVGTEAFF

d_gene: -
j_gene: TRBJ2-3
v_gene: TRBV19
abundance: -
CDR3nt: TGTGCCAGTAGTATAGACGGGGGTCCGGGGGCAGATACGCAGTATTTT
CDR3aa: CASSIDGGPGADTQYF

d_gene: -
j_gene: TRBJ1-2
v_gene: TRBV7-9
abundance: -
CDR3nt: TGTGCCAGCAGCTTAGAAACCGTCCGCTATGGCTACACCTTC
CDR3aa: CASSLETVRYGYTF

d_gene: -
j_gene: TRBJ1-2
v_gene: TRBV15
abundance: -
CDR3nt: TGTGCCACCAGCAGAGATTTTACAGGGAACAGCTATGGCTACACCTTC
CDR3aa: CATSRDFTGNSYGYTF

d_gene: -
j_gene: TRBJ2-3
v_gene: TRBV6-4
abundance: -
CDR3nt: TGTGCCAGCAGTATAAGGGGGGAAGGGACAACAGATACGCAGTATTTT
CDR3aa: CASSIRGEGTTDTQYF

d_gene: TRBD1
j_gene: TRBJ1-1
v_gene: TRBV12-5
abundance: -
CDR3nt: TGTGCTAGTGGTTTGGTAACTTGGACAGGGGTGAGTATATCGAACACTGAAGCTTTCTTT
CDR3aa: CASGLVTWTGVSISNTEAFF

d_gene: -
j_gene: TRBJ1-6
v_gene: TRBV6-6
abundance: -
CDR3nt: TGTGCCAGCAGTTACCCCACTAAAGATAATTCACCCCTCCACTTT
CDR3aa: CASSYPTKDNSPLHF

d_gene: TRBD1
j_gene: TRBJ1-6
v_gene: TRBV7-8
abundance: -
CDR3nt: TGTGCCAGCAGCTCCTACAGGGGCCCCGTTAATTCACCCCTCCACTTT
CDR3aa: CASSSYRGPVNSPLHF

d_gene: TRBD2
j_gene: TRBJ2-7
v_gene: TRBV27
abundance: -
CDR3nt: TGTGCCAGCAGGGGAACTAGCGGTTTTCCCTACGAGCAGTACTTC
CDR3aa: CASRGTSGFPYEQYF

d_gene: -
j_gene: TRBJ2-2
v_gene: TRBV7-9
abundance: -
CDR3nt: TGTGCCAGCAGCTTAGCGGGCGAGACCGTACCTTTTCACGGGGAGCTGTTTTTT
CDR3aa: CASSLAGETVPFHGELFF

d_gene: -
j_gene: TRBJ2-7
v_gene: TRBV9
abundance: -
CDR3nt: TGTGCCAGCAATCCCGGGACACCGGCCTACGAGCAGTACTTC
CDR3aa: CASNPGTPAYEQYF

d_gene: TRBD1
j_gene: TRBJ1-1
v_gene: TRBV2
abundance: -
CDR3nt: TGTGCCAGCAGGGAGGGACAGATGAACACTGAAGCTTTCTTT
CDR3aa: CASREGQMNTEAFF

d_gene: -
j_gene: TRBJ1-1
v_gene: TRBV4-1
abundance: -
CDR3nt: TGCGCCAGCAGCCAAGTTGAAGCCCCTGAAGCTTTCTTT
CDR3aa: CASSQVEAPEAFF

d_gene: -
j_gene: TRBJ1-4
v_gene: TRBV5-1
abundance: -
CDR3nt: TGCGCCAGCAGCTTTAGCAGGGATGGTGAAAAACTGTTTTTT
CDR3aa: CASSFSRDGEKLFF

d_gene: -
j_gene: TRBJ1-2
v_gene: TRBV7-2
abundance: once
CDR3nt: TGTGCCAGCAGCCCCGGCGGGACACCCTACCGTGGCTACACCTTC
CDR3aa: CASSPGGTPYRGYTF

d_gene: -
j_gene: TRBJ2-1
v_gene: TRBV2
abundance: once
CDR3nt: TGTGCCAGCAGGGGGGAAACCTACAATGAGCAGTTCTTC
CDR3aa: CASRGETYNEQFF